This T cell receptor (beta chain) was observed in a study of human T cells and chemical hapten exposure. Broader study findings: Following DPC sensitization, TCRs present above 1 in 1000 frequency showed no change.

TCRdb re-derived calls from the RACE reads in MiXCR, one entry per CDR3 protein. The sample contains 45,000 to 65,000 distinct CDR3 sequences, 8% to 10% of which appear only once. With respect to this clonotype: Its antigen is not identified.

Described time point: pre-sensitization, week 0. Treatment specified: therapeutic diphenylcyclopropenone sensitization with weekly scalp DPC. Total RNA came from unfractionated whole blood. The sequenced sample was whole blood, obtained in connection with sensitization to the hapten diphenylcyclopropenone (DPC). This TCR was sampled from a man aged 35 to 55 with alopecia areata. Some clones in this sample may be carry-over from other donors' samples.

The CDR3 spells CASSLDPGNSPLHF. The CDR3, as DNA: TGTGCCAGCAGCTTAGATCCAGGGAATTCACCCCTCCACTTT. V is TRBV11-2 and J is TRBJ1-6; D might be TRBD1 (5 bases). V gave up 0 bases and J gave up 7 bases, with 7 bases separating them. The CDR3 consists of 14 residues. CDR1 is SGHAT, CDR2 FQNNGV, per germline.